This T cell receptor (beta chain) came from a study of tumor and adjacent non-tumor tissue in lung cancer. Across the whole study: There were around 11 adenocarcinoma, 2 squamous cell carcinoma and 1 small cell lung cancer cases.

The template was RNA from unsorted bulk tissue. More than 3 cm separated this lung sample from the edge of the tumor. V was clipped by 5 bases and J by 2 bases, with 17 bases between them. The CDR3 totals 16 residues. CDR1 and CDR2 (germline): SGHDN, FVKESK. Three rounds of nested PCR, following a modified ARM-PCR protocol, produced the TCRbeta library. One entry per CDR3 protein, called by TCRdb with MiXCR from the multiplex PCR reads. The table records approximately 79,000 distinct CDR3 sequences, approximately 82% of them present only once. The sequenced sample consisted of distant non-tumor lung tissue. This TCR was recovered from a man between 65 and 85 years old with non-small cell lung cancer. The chain combines TRBV14 with TRBJ2-3; D is tentatively TRBD1 or TRBD2 (5 bases each). The CDR3 sequence: CASSTTVGVFTDTQYF. The CDR3 DNA reads TGTGCCAGCAGCACGACAGTGGGAGTTTTCACAGATACGCAGTATTTT.